Each of the 3 T cell receptor beta chains below was sequenced from the same sample in a study of T cells in Graves' hyperthyroidism and ophthalmopathy. RNA transcripts served as the template for amplifying TCR beta CDR3 regions. The HTBI primer set served for first-round RT-PCR of the TCR CDR3. TCRdb re-derived calls from the multiplex PCR reads in MiXCR, one entry per CDR3 protein. Here the sample spans roughly 350,000 distinct CDR3 sequences, around 15% being singletons. Sequencing input: blood. The receptors come from a woman aged 40 to 50 with Graves' ophthalmopathy.

The chain recombines TRBV11-3 with TRBJ1-2, with a possible D match to TRBD1 (5 bases). Germline CDR1 and CDR2: SGHNT and YENEEA. Trimming stripped 4 bases from V and 3 bases from J, with 15 bases between. This CDR3 comprises 15 residues. CDR3 protein: CASSSMGQGDYGYTF. The CDR3 DNA sequence: TGTGCCAGCAGCTCCATGGGGCAGGGCGACTATGGCTACACCTTC.

This chain connects TRBV20-1 to TRBJ2-1; 10 bases agree with TRBD1. With V trimmed by 1 base and J by 2 bases, 5 bases remained unmatched. The CDR3 runs to 16 residues. Germline CDR1 reads DFQATT; CDR2 reads SNEGSKA (reference sequence). In DNA form, the CDR3 reads TGCAGTGCTAGAGTGCGGACAGGGGGGCCCTACAATGAGCAGTTCTTC. Translated: CSARVRTGGPYNEQFF.

This clonotype was counted many times. V gene TRBV10-3 combines with J gene TRBJ2-1; D may be TRBD1 (6 bases). Per the germline V gene, CDR1 is ENHRY and CDR2 is SYGVKD. Trimming removed 6 bases at V and 6 bases at J, with 12 bases between. The CDR3 has 13 residues. CDR3 region: CAISDRNPNEQFF. For the CDR3, the DNA is TGTGCCATCAGCGACAGGAACCCCAATGAGCAGTTCTTC.